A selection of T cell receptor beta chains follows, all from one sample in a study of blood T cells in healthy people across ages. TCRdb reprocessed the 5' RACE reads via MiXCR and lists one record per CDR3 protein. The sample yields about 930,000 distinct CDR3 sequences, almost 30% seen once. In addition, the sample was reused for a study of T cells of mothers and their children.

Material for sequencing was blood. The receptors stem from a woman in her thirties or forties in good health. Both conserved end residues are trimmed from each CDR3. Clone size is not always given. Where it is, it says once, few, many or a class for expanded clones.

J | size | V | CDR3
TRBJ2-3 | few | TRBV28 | ASSFQLPTQY
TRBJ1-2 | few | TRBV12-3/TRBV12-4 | ASSLGGPRELNYGYT
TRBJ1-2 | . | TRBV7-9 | ASSLADMLYT
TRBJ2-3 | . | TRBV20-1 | SARLASGTDAQY
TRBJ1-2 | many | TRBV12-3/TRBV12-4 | ASSRPDWGYT
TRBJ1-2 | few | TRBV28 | ASSFVNYGYT
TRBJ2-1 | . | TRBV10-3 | AISESWDNEQF
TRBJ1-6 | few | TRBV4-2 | ASSQDTPGRNSPLH
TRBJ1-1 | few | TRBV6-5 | ASGIQGAPNTEAF
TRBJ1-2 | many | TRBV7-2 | ASSEDAGVPYYGYT
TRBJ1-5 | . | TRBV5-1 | ASSLYVNQPQH
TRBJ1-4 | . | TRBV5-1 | ASSLRGGGPNEKLF
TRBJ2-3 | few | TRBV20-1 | SATYTSGPSTDTQY
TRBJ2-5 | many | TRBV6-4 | ASTLRDSQETQY
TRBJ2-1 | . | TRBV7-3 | ASSLAPAGGSDGEQF
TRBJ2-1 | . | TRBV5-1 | ASSWDRLNNEQF
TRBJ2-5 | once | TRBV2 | ASRGTAMNEQY
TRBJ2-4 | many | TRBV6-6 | ASSSPTRGTRANIQY
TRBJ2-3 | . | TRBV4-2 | ASSPRDGSTDTQY
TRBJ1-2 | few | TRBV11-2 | ASSLDLGWSGGYT
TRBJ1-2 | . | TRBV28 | ASSAPQTGYGYT
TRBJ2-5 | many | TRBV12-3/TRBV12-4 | ASSPLGQGEETQY
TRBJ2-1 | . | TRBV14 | ASSQDSRPF
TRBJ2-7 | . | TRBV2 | ASRTSYRAYEQY
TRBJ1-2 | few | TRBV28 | ASSPGLGDRVSYGYT
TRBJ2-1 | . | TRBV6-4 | ASSRSSGAYNEQF
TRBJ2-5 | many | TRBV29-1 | SVYGTGQETQY
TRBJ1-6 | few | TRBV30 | AWRGVGDSYNSPLH
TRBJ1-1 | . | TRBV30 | AWRGNTEAF
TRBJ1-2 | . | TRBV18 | VSSPGYSDRYGYT